The 21 T cell receptor beta chains presented below share a single source sample, sequenced in a study of T cell responses to AZD1222 COVID-19 vaccine. Sequencing was performed with immunoSEQ multiplex PCR; in TCRdb, only in-frame clones are kept and a portion is missing. Among some 130,000 clones listed, 84% were seen once. The sample consisted of peripheral blood, taken on day 0 of AZD1222 vaccination. The receptors were sampled from an adult in good health.

J is TRBJ1-1 and V is TRBV11-3, with D perhaps TRBD1 (5 bases). Per the germline V gene, CDR1 is SGHNT and CDR2 is YENEEA. This CDR3 is built from 13 residues. The V end was cut by 5 bases, the J end by 4 bases, with 11 bases between. CDR3 sequence reads: CASSEGRGTEAFF. The CDR3 DNA follows: TGTGCCAGCAGCGAAGGGAGGGGCACTGAAGCTTTCTTT. The full variable domain, with the rest looked up from reference TRBV11-3 and TRBJ1-1, is EAGVVQSPRYKIIEKKQPVAFWCNPISGHNTLYWYLQNLGQGPELLIRYENEEAVDDSQLPKDRFSAERLKGVDSTLKIQPAELGDSAVYLCASSEGRGTEAFFGQGTRLTVV.

The rearrangement links TRBV4-1 to TRBJ1-4, with D perhaps TRBD1 (5 bases). This CDR3 has 15 residues. Germline values: CDR1 MGHRA, CDR2 YSYEKL. The ends were cut back, 3 bases at V and 5 bases at J, with 13 bases in the middle. CDR3 loop: CASSHGGTENEKLFF. CDR3 in DNA: TGCGCCAGCAGCCACGGCGGGACGGAAAATGAAAAACTGTTTTTT.

This chain uses TRBV29-1 with TRBJ2-7; the D gene is possibly TRBD2 (6 bases). V was trimmed by 3 bases and J by 5 bases, leaving 11 bases between them. The germline gives CDR1 SQVTM, CDR2 ANQGSEA. This CDR3 comprises 12 residues. The CDR3 region has the DNA TGCAGCGTTGATGCGGGGCTAAACGAGCAGTACTTC. Amino acid sequence: CSVDAGLNEQYF.

This clone was seen more than once but under ten times. CDR3 bases: TGTGCCAGCAGCCGCCCCCTCGCGGGGGCCCTCAATGAGCAGTTCTTC. It translates to CASSRPLAGALNEQFF. V and J are TRBV5-4 and TRBJ2-1; D possibly corresponds to TRBD2 (7 bases). V lost 4 bases, J lost 6 bases, and 20 bases lay in between. The CDR3 runs 16 residues. Germline CDR1 and CDR2: SGHNT and YYREEE (reference sequence).

This clone has only a few counts. V gene TRBV28 combines with J gene TRBJ2-1; 7 bases map to TRBD2. Germline V CDR1 and CDR2: MDHEN, SYDVKM. This CDR3 spans 17 amino acids. The V gene end was trimmed by 8 bases and the J gene end by 0 bases; junction bases not matched to a gene: 13. This chain's CDR3 is CASQGRKRGRSYNEQFF. The CDR3 DNA is TGTGCCAGCCAAGGTCGAAAGCGGGGCCGCTCCTACAATGAGCAGTTCTTC.

The chain carries TRBV28 and TRBJ1-4; no reliable D call. Germline V gene sequence: CDR1 MDHEN, CDR2 SYDVKM. The CDR3 contains 15 residues. V was shortened by 7 bases and J by 8 bases, with 20 bases between the two germline ends. CDR3 amino acids: CASTPVAVIGEKLFF. The CDR3 bases are TGTGCCAGCACCCCCGTGGCAGTTATTGGCGAAAAACTGTTTTTT.

This clone is a singleton in its sample. The J gene is TRBJ1-3, the V gene TRBV9, with no clear D. CDR1 SGDLS and CDR2 YYNGEE come from the germline V gene. CDR3 length: 17 amino acids. Between the trimmed V and J ends, which lost 3 bases and 0 bases, there was a span of 16 bases. The CDR3 DNA reads TGTGCCAGCAGCGCCAGCCCGGAACGGTCCTCTGGAAACACCATATATTTT. It translates to CASSASPERSSGNTIYF.

This clone was counted between two and nine times. The chain is built from TRBV3-1 (or the pseudogene TRBV3-2) and TRBJ1-5; tentative D call: TRBD1 (5 bases). The CDR3 runs to 15 residues. V lost 4 bases and J lost 3, with 13 bases in between. The germline V gene has CDR1 LGHDT and CDR2 YNNKEL (reference sequence). The CDR3 sequence is CASSRSDSNNQPQHF. The CDR3 nucleotides read TGTGCCAGCAGCCGCAGTGACAGCAACAATCAGCCCCAGCATTTT.

The chain combines TRBV14 with TRBJ1-6; TRBD1 aligns across 8 bases. Germline assignment: CDR1 SGHDN and CDR2 FVKESK. CDR3 size: 14 residues. V shed 0 bases and J 14 bases; nucleotides not matched to a gene: 6. The CDR3 sequence is CASSQDRGLSTLHF. CDR3 DNA sequence: TGTGCCAGCAGCCAAGACAGGGGGCTGTCCACCCTCCACTTT. The full variable domain, in which reference TRBV14 and TRBJ1-6 provide the parts outside the CDR3, is EAGVTQFPSHSVIEKGQTVTLRCDPISGHDNLYWYRRVMGKEIKFLLHFVKESKQDESGMPNNRFLAERTGGTYSTLKVQPAELEDSGVYFCASSQDRGLSTLHFGNGTRLTVT.

This clone has a single count. The chain carries TRBV24-1 and TRBJ1-4, with D hard to call. Looked up from germline, CDR1 is KGHDR and CDR2 is SFDVKD. Trimming shortened V by 3 bases and J by 4 bases, and 5 bases separated the two germline ends. The CDR3 runs to 13 residues. The CDR3 DNA follows: TGTGCCACCAGTGATGCGGGTAATGAAAAACTGTTTTTT. Its translation: CATSDAGNEKLFF.

This chain connects TRBV4-1 to TRBJ1-1; the D gene is possibly TRBD1 (5 bases). The germline V gene has CDR1 MGHRA and CDR2 YSYEKL. V was shortened by 6 bases and J by 3 bases, with 29 bases between the two germline ends. This CDR3 is 19 amino acids long. CDR3 protein: CASRLIGRGLSQRDTEAFF. The CDR3 coding sequence is TGCGCCAGCAGACTAATTGGGAGGGGACTTAGCCAGAGGGACACTGAAGCTTTCTTT.

The V call is TRBV28, the J call TRBJ1-6; tentative D call: TRBD1 (5 bases). V lost 10 bases, J lost 2 bases, and 24 bases lay in between. CDR1 and CDR2 from the germline V gene are MDHEN and SYDVKM. This CDR3 is 18 amino acids long. CDR3 protein: CATHARPGRSPYNSPLHF. CDR3 nucleotide sequence: TGTGCCACCCACGCTCGGCCAGGGAGGAGCCCCTATAATTCACCCCTCCACTTT.

Concerning this clone: The same CDR3 can be traced to other DNA sequences in this sample. The rearrangement links TRBV4-1 to TRBJ1-3; D not certain. Trimming removed 0 bases from V and 0 bases from J, with 9 bases in between. Germline V CDR1 and CDR2: MGHRA, YSYEKL. The CDR3 has 16 amino acids. CDR3 sequence: CASSQDPGDSGNTIYF. Written as DNA, the CDR3 is TGCGCCAGCAGCCAAGATCCAGGAGACTCTGGAAACACCATATATTTT.

The J gene is TRBJ1-2, the V gene TRBV3-1 (or the pseudogene TRBV3-2); D gene ambiguous. Looked up from germline, CDR1 is LGHDT and CDR2 is YNNKEL (reference sequence). Trimming stripped 1 base from V and 4 bases from J, with 16 bases between. This CDR3 has 16 amino acids. CDR3 in amino acids: CASSQVGGEVLYGYTF. The CDR3 DNA follows: TGTGCCAGCAGCCAAGTAGGTGGGGAGGTCCTCTATGGCTACACCTTC.

The chain has TRBV5-1 and TRBJ2-1; 7 nucleotides agree with TRBD1. The CDR3 spans 15 residues. Germline trimming cut 4 bases from V and 8 bases from J; bases unmatched to any gene: 12. The germline V gene encodes CDR1 SGHRS and CDR2 YFSETQ. CDR3 coding DNA: TGCGCCAGCAGCCCCGGGACAGTCACTTGGGATGAGCAGTTCTTC. Residues: CASSPGTVTWDEQFF.

The rearrangement joins TRBV28 to TRBJ2-2; tentative D call: TRBD1 (6 bases). Between the trimmed V and J ends, which lost 3 bases and 2 bases, there was a span of 10 bases. This CDR3 spans 15 amino acids. Germline values: CDR1 MDHEN, CDR2 SYDVKM. For the CDR3, the DNA is TGTGCCAGCAGTTTGTGGGGGCGAAACACCGGGGAGCTGTTTTTT. Translation: CASSLWGRNTGELFF.

The chain recombines TRBV5-4 with TRBJ2-2, with D hard to call. Germline CDR1 reads SGHNT; CDR2 reads YYREEE (reference sequence). V was cut by 4 bases and J by 1 base, with 17 bases left in between. This CDR3 region has 17 residues. The CDR3 nucleotides read TGTGCCAGCAGCCCCCGCCTAGGGAATCGGAACACCGGGGAGCTGTTTTTT. The encoded protein is CASSPRLGNRNTGELFF.

The chain uses TRBV19 and TRBJ1-1; D is undetermined. CDR3 length: 12 residues. From germline, CDR1 is LNHDA and CDR2 SQIVND (reference sequence). V gave up 5 bases and J gave up 1 base, with 5 bases separating them. Written as DNA, the CDR3 is TGTGCCAGTAGTGACCAGAACACTGAAGCTTTCTTT. It yields the protein CASSDQNTEAFF.

The chain carries TRBV3-1 (or the pseudogene TRBV3-2) and TRBJ2-7; D not resolved. Germline assignment: CDR1 LGHDT and CDR2 YNNKEL (reference sequence). V dropped 2 bases and J dropped 1 base, with 9 bases sitting between them. The CDR3 extends over 14 amino acids. The CDR3 DNA follows: TGTGCCAGCAGCCAATCAGCCGTATCCTACGAGCAGTACTTC. Amino acid sequence: CASSQSAVSYEQYF.

This clone has ten or more counts. The chain couples TRBV5-6 to TRBJ1-2; a weak D match, TRBD1 (5 bases). V gave up 6 bases and J gave up 6 bases, with 21 bases separating them. In germline, CDR1 is SGHDT, CDR2 YYEEEE. The CDR3 loop spans 15 amino acids. The DNA of the CDR3 is TGTGCCAGCACCTCCATTCCGGGGGGAGCGGATGGCTACACCTTC. Translating it yields CASTSIPGGADGYTF.

Only a few counts were recorded for this clone. The chain carries TRBV5-1 and TRBJ2-2, with 8 bases identical to TRBD1. This CDR3 has 18 residues. Germline V CDR1 and CDR2: SGHRS, YFSETQ. V shed 2 bases, J shed 1 base, and the junction held 10 bases outside the gene matches. CDR3: CASSFTGEGQGNTGELFF. The CDR3 DNA reads as TGCGCCAGCAGCTTCACCGGCGAAGGACAGGGGAACACCGGGGAGCTGTTTTTT.